The 10 T cell receptor beta chains below come from one sample, sequenced in a study of identical twins. TCRdb recomputed calls from the 5' RACE reads with MiXCR, one row per CDR3 protein. The sample lists hundreds of thousands of distinct CDR3 sequences, around a tenth occurring once. The sequenced material came from memory (CD45RO+) T cells sorted from blood. The receptors originated from a woman aged 18-35 years in good health.

This chain links TRBV7-2 with TRBJ2-1; D is uncertain. Germline CDR1 and CDR2: SGHTA and FQGNSA. V gave up 3 bases and J gave up 0 bases, with 12 bases separating them. The length of the CDR3 is 16 residues. The CDR3 loop reads CASSFILGYSYNEQFF. CDR3 sequence (DNA): TGTGCCAGCAGCTTCATTCTTGGGTACTCCTACAATGAGCAGTTCTTC.

This clonotype appeared many times. This rearrangement joins TRBV20-1 to TRBJ2-7, with a possible D match to TRBD2 (6 bases). CDR3 size: 14 residues. With 4 bases removed from V and 2 bases from J, the gap between germline ends came to 15 bases. CDR1 is DFQATT, CDR2 SNEGSKA, per germline (reference sequence). The CDR3 coding sequence is TGCAGTGCTATAAACGCGGGACGGCCCTACGAGCAGTACTTC. This sequence encodes CSAINAGRPYEQYF.

The chain has TRBV11-2 and TRBJ1-3, with D possibly being TRBD1 (6 bases). Trimming cost V 2 bases and J 4 bases, with 12 bases left between them. This CDR3 has 15 residues. CDR1 is SGHAT, CDR2 FQNNGV, per germline. Here the CDR3 reads CASSLWQGRGNTIYF. As DNA, the CDR3 is TGTGCCAGCAGCTTATGGCAGGGGCGCGGAAACACCATATATTTT.

This clonotype was detected only a few times. V and J are TRBV7-9 and TRBJ2-5; TRBD2 aligns across 11 bases. CDR1 is SEHNR and CDR2 is FQNEAQ in the germline V gene (reference sequence). The CDR3 is 15 amino acids. Trimming removed 11 bases from V and 0 bases from J; junction bases left unmatched: 8. CDR3 DNA: TGTGCCTTCCAGGCTAGCGGGAGGAACCAAGAGACCCAGTACTTC. Translation: CAFQASGRNQETQYF.

There are many counts of this clonotype. CDR3 coding DNA: TGTGCCAGCAGTTATGAACCGCAGCGGGATAAGGCTTTCTTT. Amino acid sequence: CASSYEPQRDKAFF. V usage is TRBV6-5 and J usage is TRBJ1-1; D is uncertain. The germline gives CDR1 MNHEY, CDR2 SVGAGI. CDR3 length equals 14 residues. Trimming took 3 bases from V and 11 from J, leaving 19 bases between them.

This clonotype was recorded many times. This chain uses TRBV7-3 with TRBJ2-3; 7 nucleotides agree with TRBD2. The J segment lost 2 bases and the V segment lost 3 bases, leaving 5 bases of the junction unmatched. The CDR3 is 15 residues long. Germline CDR1 SGHTA, CDR2 FQGTGA. The CDR3 sequence: CASSLSGGITDTQYF. The CDR3 DNA reads as TGTGCCAGCAGCTTGTCGGGGGGAATCACAGATACGCAGTATTTT. The full variable domain, its missing parts supplied by reference TRBV7-3 and TRBJ2-3, is GAGVSQTPSNKVTEKGKYVELRCDPISGHTALYWYRQSLGQGPEFLIYFQGTGAADDSGLPNDRFFAVRPEGSVSTLKIQRTERGDSAVYLCASSLSGGITDTQYFGPGTRLTVL.

The chain carries TRBV12-5 and TRBJ2-7, with D tentatively TRBD1 (6 bases). V lost 0 bases to trimming and J lost 3 bases, with 15 bases between them. The germline V gene has CDR1 LGHNT and CDR2 FRNRAP. CDR3 size: 16 residues. The CDR3 here is CASGLVPDRLDYEQYF. DNA of the CDR3: TGTGCTAGTGGTTTGGTCCCCGACAGGTTAGACTACGAGCAGTACTTC.

A few counts support this clonotype. The V call is TRBV12-3 or TRBV12-4, the J call TRBJ1-1; no clear D. Trimming removed 5 bases from V and 4 bases from J, with 14 bases in between. The CDR3 has 14 residues. CDR3 nucleotide sequence: TGTGCCAGCAGTCCACAACGGGCAGGCACTGAAGCTTTCTTT. As protein: CASSPQRAGTEAFF.

This clonotype was seen only a few times. This chain uses TRBV5-1 with TRBJ2-6; a possible D gene is TRBD1 (5 bases). The germline CDR1 and CDR2 sequences are SGHRS and YFSETQ. This CDR3 has 15 amino acids. The ends were cut back, 3 bases at V and 0 bases at J, with 7 bases in the middle. CDR3 nucleotide sequence: TGCGCCAGCAGCTACACAGGCTCTGGGGCCAACGTCCTGACTTTC. The encoded protein is CASSYTGSGANVLTF.

A remark on this clonotype: One end of the junction varies from germline; a read error may be responsible. The rearrangement links TRBV20-1 to TRBJ2-7, with 12 bases matching TRBD2. The germline V gene has CDR1 DFQATT and CDR2 SNEGSKA (reference sequence). CDR3 length equals 16 residues. CDR3 sequence (DNA): TGCTGTGCCATAAACCTACTAGCGGGAGGAACGTACGAGCAGTACTTC. Translation gives CCAINLLAGGTYEQYF.